This TCR beta chain is from a study of blood T cell repertoires in COVID-19 (dated by TCRdb to the early 2020s). Notes on the research overall: The collaborator samples originated in the United States, Italy and Spain and spanned the acute and convalescent phases of COVID-19. The repertoires were released in a freely available public database intended as a resource for research on the immune response to SARS-CoV-2. The prospective study material was composed of cDNA or gDNA derived from T cells, B-cell-depleted T cells, or PBMCs. The samples were drawn from two sources: the first 160 participants of the ongoing ImmuneRACE study, and 1,254 subjects contributed by 6 global collaborators. Nearly every sample came with metadata listing a de-identified subject ID, COVID-19 status, age in years and sex. Where available, HLA class I and class II types were taken from metadata supplied by the sample provider and were not determined by assay-based typing. The dataset comprised deeply sampled blood TCRbeta repertoires from subjects exposed to, actively infected with, or recovered from COVID-19. What the work shows at the level of the full study, not this receptor alone: How much clinical and demographic metadata was included differed by source and by participant, and the metadata was provided uncurated.

The immunoSEQ Assay, a bias-controlled multiplex PCR, was used to amplify TCRbeta CDR3 regions from genomic DNA. Per the original workflow: The number of nucleated cells in each sample was estimated by amplification of reference gene primers within the assay. Sequence reads were collapsed and filtered to measure the absolute abundance of every unique TCRbeta CDR3 rearrangement. For each sample, productive Simpson clonality was calculated as the square root of Simpson's diversity index over productive rearrangements. TCRdb stores this immuneACCESS table with in-frame sequences only. Part of the clones is absent; in the studies checked, under half of the shortfall reflects unresolved V genes, and no reason is known for the rest. V and J calls and clone size follow that table, whereas D and trimming were derived from the DNA. The table for this sample lists 120,000 or so clones; over 75% of them were counted only once. 5% to 8% of the sample rests with the top ten.

Note on this clone: Its binding antigen is unknown. No much larger clone exists at a distance of one base, and base qualities are not known.

Whole blood was collected in K2EDTA tubes by collaborating institutions according to the institutions' own protocols. Collaborator samples were shipped for TCRbeta analysis as frozen whole blood, isolated PBMCs, or DNA extracted from either sample type. CDR1 is given as SGHDT and CDR2 as YYEEEE, both from the germline V gene. V is reduced by 5 bases and J by 4 bases, leaving a spacing of 17 bases between them. The CDR3 measures 15 amino acids from cysteine to phenylalanine. The sequence is cut down to CDR3 DNA, 45 bases in frame from base 1. The sequence joins TRBV5-6 to TRBJ2-3; matching of 6 bases hints at TRBD2 as the D gene. This clonotype originated in an elderly man with active or convalescent COVID-19. Sequencing used peripheral blood. The CDR3 region: CASRQEGGFSDTQYF. The nucleotide sequence is TGTGCCAGCAGACAGGAGGGCGGATTCTCAGATACGCAGTATTTT.